This entry is about one T cell receptor (beta chain). This clone was seen ten or more times. It lacks a known antigen. No clone much larger than this one lies a single base away; base qualities are absent. The data were taken from a study of T cells after posttransplantation cyclophosphamide (dated by TCRdb to the mid-2010s). Broadly, across the study: Using TRB sequencing, the study followed how the T cell repertoire rebuilt after myeloablative bone marrow transplantation with posttransplantation cyclophosphamide given as GVHD prophylaxis. Antigen receptor sequencing was done on samples from some 35 PTCy-treated patients and from approximately 17 related bone marrow donors of those patients. Blood from all 35 or so PTCy patients who had 1-year posttransplant specimens underwent TRB sequencing. Up to 3 additional blood samples from 2 to 5.2 years after transplant were also TRB-sequenced in 3 patients, as was pretransplant blood from 4 patients. Because TRA and TRB clonality were tightly correlated in 9 samples, subsequent TCR analyses were focused on TRB only. Public TRB sequences were queried against a database of over 3,600 sequences associated with responses to pathogens, tumor antigens, self-antigens and alloantigens. Study-wide findings and limitations: The TRB repertoires of T cells infiltrating skin or GI tract showed only limited overlap with the TRB repertoires of T cells in blood. At 1-2 months, donor-recipient similarity was low but rose over the first year, and the later blood repertoires were often dominated by donor CD8+ memory clones. Across the 35 to 45 patients, TRB clonality was highly associated with recipient CMV seropositivity and CMV reactivation, and diversity with PTCy was similar to that in the CNI/methotrexate controls.

Related bone marrow donors provided peripheral blood samples on the day of marrow donation. Peripheral blood and bone marrow mononuclear cells were isolated by Ficoll-Hypaque density centrifugation and were cryopreserved. TRB sequencing was run on genomic DNA with either the immunoSEQ assay at survey resolution or the hsTCRB kit. The study's own analysis went as follows. The immunoSEQ software handled the initial read processing, while the LymphoSeq R package was used for the repertoire analyses. Clonality was calculated as 1 minus normalized Shannon entropy, and the Gini coefficient was also calculated for each TRB dataset. Phenotypes of unsorted samples were inferred by mapping TRB sequences from sorted subsets of the recipient or donor onto the same recipient's unsorted samples. The source is immuneACCESS, and TCRdb retained only in-frame sequences with V and J called. Part of the clones is not carried over; for the studies checked, unresolved V genes explain less than half of this, and the remainder is unexplained. V, J and clone size are taken as reported in that table, and D and trimming were inferred from the DNA itself. This sample includes about 40,000 clones, and none of them was observed just once. The ten most abundant clones make up approximately 5% of the sample.

Trimming removed 6 bases from V and 3 bases from J; the gene matches leave 7 bases unexplained. CDR1 is given as MDHEN and CDR2 as SYDVKM, both from the germline V gene. From its cysteine to its phenylalanine, the CDR3 spans 16 amino acids. Only the CDR3 region is kept as DNA, spanning 48 bases read in frame from base 1. This sequence originates from a woman in her forties or fifties in good health and a related stem cell transplant donor. The sample was PBMCs. Recombination linked TRBV28 to TRBJ2-1; 11 central bases correspond to TRBD2. The sequence in DNA is TGTGCCAGCAGACCCCGACTAGCGGGGAACTACAATGAGCAGTTCTTC. The translation is CASRPRLAGNYNEQFF.